This is a list of T cell receptor beta chains from one sample in a study of blood T cells in healthy people across ages. TCRdb ran MiXCR on the 5' RACE reads and lists one entry per CDR3 protein. The table shows 1.6 million or so distinct CDR3 sequences, with almost 35% occurring only once. The specimen was blood. The receptors derive from a woman under 40 in good health. The CDR3 runs from the conserved cysteine through the conserved F or W. A D gene is named only where the DNA matches it firmly. Size is omitted from some rows. Given values are once, few, many or a class for expanded clones.

d_gene	len	v_gene	j_gene	abundance	CDR3nt	CDR3aa
TRBD2	16	TRBV6-6	TRBJ2-5	many	TGTGCCAGCAGTTACGGGCCAGCGGGGGGCCAAGAGACCCAGTACTTC	CASSYGPAGGQETQYF
TRBD2	14	TRBV20-1	TRBJ2-2	.	TGCAGTGCTAAAAGCGGGAGGAGCGCCGGGGAGCTGTTTTTT	CSAKSGRSAGELFF
.	15	TRBV18	TRBJ1-5	.	TGTGCCAGCTCACCCGGGACCGCTGCAGCCCCCACCCAGCATTTT	CASSPGTAAAPTQHF
TRBD2	16	TRBV10-3	TRBJ2-3	.	TGTGCCATCAGGGGACTAGCGGGAGCGTCCACAGATACGCAGTATTTT	CAIRGLAGASTDTQYF
TRBD2	14	TRBV28	TRBJ2-7	.	TGTGCCAACAGTTTTCCAGCGGGGGCCTACGAGCAGTACTTC	CANSFPAGAYEQYF
TRBD2	15	TRBV7-9	TRBJ2-5	few	TGTGCCAGCAGCTTCAGAGCGGGAGTAGTAGAGACCCAGTACTTC	CASSFRAGVVETQYF
TRBD2	16	TRBV7-6	TRBJ2-5	.	TGTGCCAGCAGCTCGACTAGCGGGAGGTCCCAAGAGACCCAGTACTTC	CASSSTSGRSQETQYF
.	13	TRBV21-1	TRBJ1-4	.	TGTGCCAGCAGCAAGGGACAGGGCCGATTTAGGTTTTTT	CASSKGQGRFRFF
TRBD1	13	TRBV7-9	TRBJ1-2	few	TGTGCCAGCAGCCGGACAGGGGGCGACGGCTACACCTTC	CASSRTGGDGYTF
TRBD1	14	TRBV7-9	TRBJ2-7	few	TGTGCCAGCAGCCTGACAGGGGCCCCCGCCGAGCAGTACTTC	CASSLTGAPAEQYF
.	13	TRBV29-1	TRBJ2-1	many	TGCAGCGTTGTCCTCTTCGGGGGCAATGAGCAGTTCTTC	CSVVLFGGNEQFF
.	13	TRBV6-6	TRBJ2-1	.	TGTGCCAGCAGTTCACCGAACGGAGGTGAGCAGTTCTTC	CASSSPNGGEQFF
.	15	TRBV14	TRBJ1-2	.	TGTGCCAGCAGCCAGACAGGTCTATTGTTCTATGGCTACACCTTC	CASSQTGLLFYGYTF
.	16	TRBV12-3/TRBV12-4	TRBJ2-5	.	TGTGCCAGCACTCGATCAACCGGGGCGAGCGCCAATGAGCAGTACTTC	CASTRSTGASANEQYF
TRBD1	15	TRBV12-3/TRBV12-4	TRBJ1-1	.	TGTGCCAGCAGCCTCAGGGGGAGCTTTAACACTGAAGCTTTCTTT	CASSLRGSFNTEAFF
.	14	TRBV27	TRBJ1-4	few	TGTGCCAGCAGTTCCCAAATGTCTAATGAAAAACTGTTTTTT	CASSSQMSNEKLFF
TRBD1	16	TRBV27	TRBJ2-1	.	TGTGCCAGCAGTTCCGGGACAGCCCCGACCTACAATGAGCAGTTCTTC	CASSSGTAPTYNEQFF
.	15	TRBV9	TRBJ2-3	few	TGTGCCAGCAGCGGGGGGAGCGCTGAAACAGATACGCAGTATTTT	CASSGGSAETDTQYF
.	13	TRBV6-1	TRBJ2-7	few	TGTGCCAGCAGCGACCCTCTGGGCTACGAGCAGTACTTC	CASSDPLGYEQYF
.	16	TRBV7-6	TRBJ2-1	.	TGTGCCAGCAGCTTACGGATCGGGAGCTCCTACAATGAGCAGTTCTTC	CASSLRIGSSYNEQFF
.	15	TRBV28	TRBJ2-3	.	TGTGCCAGCAGTTTAAATGGACAGAGCACAGATACGCAGTATTTT	CASSLNGQSTDTQYF
TRBD2	16	TRBV5-1	TRBJ2-5	.	TGCGCCAGCAGCTTGGCCGCTAGCGGGGTCCAAGAGACCCAGTACTTC	CASSLAASGVQETQYF
TRBD2	19	TRBV4-1	TRBJ2-3	.	TGCGCCAGCAGCCATACACTAGCGGGGAGGATAACTAGCACAGGTACGCAGTATTTT	CASSHTLAGRITSTGTQYF
.	15	TRBV12-3/TRBV12-4	TRBJ2-6	.	TGTGCCAGCAGACCAGGGGAGTCTGGGGCCAACGTCCTGACTTTC	CASRPGESGANVLTF
TRBD2	14	TRBV12-3/TRBV12-4	TRBJ2-7	.	TGTGCCAGCAGTTGCGGGGGGTTGTCCTACGAGCAGTACTTC	CASSCGGLSYEQYF
.	13	TRBV28	TRBJ1-2	once	TGTGCCAGCAGTCAGTCCCTGGGCTATGGCTACACCTTC	CASSQSLGYGYTF
.	17	TRBV11-2	TRBJ2-6	few	TGTGCCAGCAGCTTAGTTGGGACACTGACTGGGGCCAACGTCCTGACTTTC	CASSLVGTLTGANVLTF
TRBD1	13	TRBV29-1	TRBJ2-7	many	TGCAGCGTTTCCACAGGGGTGGTGAACGAGCAGTACTTC	CSVSTGVVNEQYF
.	13	TRBV5-4	TRBJ2-3	.	TGTGCCAGCAGCGCTTCAGGGATGGATACGCAGTATTTT	CASSASGMDTQYF
TRBD1	16	TRBV27	TRBJ1-5	.	TGTGCCAGCAGTTTATCTCGGGACAGGGTCCGGCAGCCCCAGCATTTT	CASSLSRDRVRQPQHF
.	15	TRBV27	TRBJ2-1	.	TGTGCCAGCAGTTCCGACAGAGAAAGGTGGGGTGAGCAGTTCTTC	CASSSDRERWGEQFF
.	17	TRBV20-1	TRBJ1-2	.	TGCAGTGCACTTATGATTTCCCAGGACCGAGCACTCTATGGCTACACCTTC	CSALMISQDRALYGYTF
.	15	TRBV20-1	TRBJ2-7	.	TGCAGTGCTAGAGATAGGGGGTCGAATGCCTACGAGCAGTACTTC	CSARDRGSNAYEQYF
.	13	TRBV20-1	TRBJ2-5	.	TGCAGTGCTATAGGACAGAGCCAAGAGACCCAGTACTTC	CSAIGQSQETQYF
TRBD2	17	TRBV20-1	TRBJ2-1	few	TGCAGTGCTAGAGAGGGACTAGCGGTACCAGATTACAATGAGCAGTTCTTC	CSAREGLAVPDYNEQFF
TRBD1	15	TRBV29-1	TRBJ2-5	many	TGCAGCGTCGCCTATACGGGACAGGGAGTGGAGACCCAGTACTTC	CSVAYTGQGVETQYF
TRBD2	16	TRBV5-1	TRBJ2-7	.	TGCGCCAGCAGCAAGGGACTAGCGGGAAACTCCTACGAGCGGTACTTC	CASSKGLAGNSYERYF
.	14	TRBV9	TRBJ2-3	.	TGTGCCAGCAGCGTAACTCGGGGATCAGATACGCAGTATTTT	CASSVTRGSDTQYF
.	13	TRBV7-3	TRBJ1-1	.	TGTGCCAGCAGCTTATGGGACCGCACTGAAGCTTTCTTT	CASSLWDRTEAFF
.	10	TRBV7-9	TRBJ2-1	.	TGTGCCAGCACCGGTAGTGAGCAGTTCTTC	CASTGSEQFF
.	14	TRBV4-1	TRBJ1-4	.	TGCGCCAGCAGCCAATCACAGGGCTACGAAAAACTGTTTTTT	CASSQSQGYEKLFF
.	15	TRBV4-2	TRBJ2-5	few	TGTGCCAGCAGCCAGGCTGGAGGGGGCGACGAGACCCAGTACTTC	CASSQAGGGDETQYF
.	15	TRBV28	TRBJ1-5	.	TGTGCCAGCAGTTTTGGGAGGGGAGTAGGTCAGCCCCAGCATTTT	CASSFGRGVGQPQHF
.	11	TRBV28	TRBJ1-2	few	TGTGCCAGCACCTGGGGGGTTGGCTACACCTTC	CASTWGVGYTF
.	12	TRBV12-5	TRBJ2-1	few	TGTGCTAGTGGTGCTGTGAGGCATGAGCAGTTCTTC	CASGAVRHEQFF
.	14	TRBV5-1	TRBJ1-2	few	TGCGTCAGCAGCCTCGATCAGGGGAACTATGGCTACACCTTC	CVSSLDQGNYGYTF
.	15	TRBV5-4	TRBJ2-3	.	TGTGCCAGCAGCGCTACTAGCACCTACACAGATACGCAGTATTTT	CASSATSTYTDTQYF
TRBD1	15	TRBV20-1	TRBJ2-1	few	TGCAGTGCGTCCCCGGACAGGGGGCCCTACAATGAGCAGTTCTTC	CSASPDRGPYNEQFF
TRBD1	16	TRBV18	TRBJ2-7	.	TGTGCCAGCTCACCTAGTGCCGGGACAGGGATCTACGAGCAGTACTTC	CASSPSAGTGIYEQYF
.	15	TRBV6-1	TRBJ2-1	.	TGTGCCAGCAGTCCAGGGGGGCTGGGACACAATGAGCAGTTCTTC	CASSPGGLGHNEQFF
.	15	TRBV5-1	TRBJ1-6	few	TGCGCCAGCAGCTTGGACGGACAGTATAATTCACCCCTCCACTTT	CASSLDGQYNSPLHF
.	14	TRBV20-1	TRBJ2-5	.	TGCAGTGCAACCGGGACCCGGTCGGAAGAGACCCAGTACTTC	CSATGTRSEETQYF
.	16	TRBV6-1	TRBJ2-7	.	TGTGCCAGCAGTGACTTTGGTGGGACCTCCTCCTACGAACAGTACTTC	CASSDFGGTSSYEQYF